This TCR beta chain comes out of a study of technical replicates of blood from a handful of donors. Germline CDR1 SGHNT, CDR2 YENEEA. The CDR3 has 14 amino acids. V lost 1 base and J 8 bases, leaving 13 bases between the germline ends. The repertoire was sequenced with immunoSEQ multiplex PCR; TCRdb's copy has only in-frame clones and lacks some. The sample includes tens of thousands of clones, 98% of them seen just once. The clonotype originates from a human donor in good health. The chain recombines TRBV11-3 with TRBJ2-3, with D perhaps TRBD1 (6 bases). Specimen: T cells isolated from PBMCs. The CDR3 DNA reads TGTGCCAGCAGCTTAGGTGTGGGGGCAGGTACGCAGTATTTT. Translation gives CASSLGVGAGTQYF.